Following are 20 T cell receptor beta chains from one sample sequenced in a study of identifying expanded T cells in peripheral blood. Sequencing used immunoSEQ multiplex PCR; TCRdb keeps in-frame clones, though not all of them. The data show more than 75,000 clones, approximately 83% seen once. Material: blood. All receptors come from a person between 18 and 70 years old in good health.

The genes are TRBV5-1 and TRBJ1-1; the match to TRBD1 covers 8 bases. Germline assignment: CDR1 SGHRS and CDR2 YFSETQ. The CDR3 loop spans 16 amino acids. V lost 3 bases and J lost 1; bases outside the gene matches: 8. CDR3 sequence: CASSSLRTGSNTEAFF. Written as DNA, the CDR3 is TGCGCCAGCAGCTCCCTCCGGACAGGGTCGAACACTGAAGCTTTCTTT.

The chain couples TRBV6-5 to TRBJ1-4; D gene unclear. Trimming pared 0 bases from V and 7 bases from J, leaving 12 bases between. The CDR3 loop spans 15 amino acids. Germline V gene lookup returns CDR1 MNHEY and CDR2 SVGAGI. The CDR3 protein is CASSYSGSTGEKLFF. Here the CDR3 DNA reads TGTGCCAGCAGTTACTCTGGCAGCACTGGTGAAAAACTGTTTTTT.

This clone showed up just once. The chain links TRBV19 to TRBJ1-2; TRBD1 matches 7 bases. V lost 6 bases to trimming and J lost 2 bases; unmatched junction nucleotides: 6. Germline CDR1 and CDR2: LNHDA and SQIVND (reference sequence). CDR3 length equals 14 residues. In DNA form, the CDR3 reads TGTGCCAGTAGGAAAAGGGACAGAAACTATGGCTACACCTTC. Its protein is CASRKRDRNYGYTF.

V usage is TRBV4-3 and J usage is TRBJ1-4; 10 bases line up with TRBD1. The V gene's germline CDR1 is LGHNA and CDR2 YSLEER. The CDR3 spans 16 residues. The V segment lost 1 base and the J segment 7 bases; nucleotides outside the gene matches: 6. The CDR3 sequence: CASSQVYGTGAEKLFF. The CDR3 DNA reads TGCGCCAGCAGCCAAGTCTACGGGACAGGGGCTGAAAAACTGTTTTTT.

This clone was seen just once. In DNA, the CDR3 is TGTGCCAGCAGCGAACAAAACATTCAGTACTTC. This translates into CASSEQNIQYF. The chain combines TRBV11-2 with TRBJ2-4; unclear D gene. Trimming removed 5 bases at V and 5 bases at J, with 4 bases between. In germline, CDR1 is SGHAT, CDR2 FQNNGV. This CDR3 region has 11 residues.

The rearrangement joins TRBV12-5 to TRBJ1-3; D may be TRBD1 (6 bases). Germline CDR1 and CDR2: LGHNT and FRNRAP. V lost 3 bases and J lost 2, with 11 bases in between. This CDR3 has 15 amino acids. CDR3 sequence reads: CASGFWEGAGNTIYF. The CDR3 nucleotides read TGTGCTAGTGGTTTTTGGGAGGGGGCTGGAAACACCATATATTTT.

The genes are TRBV11-1 and TRBJ2-7; 12 bases line up with TRBD2. V was clipped by 5 bases and J by 2 bases; unmatched bases: 7. The CDR3 is 16 residues long. The germline CDR1 and CDR2 sequences are SGHAT and FQDESV (reference sequence). CDR3 bases: TGTGCCAGCAGCAAAGGACTAGCGGGGCCAACCTACGAGCAGTACTTC. Its translation: CASSKGLAGPTYEQYF.

The V call is TRBV5-1, the J call TRBJ2-7; D gene unclear. Germline V gene data show CDR1 as SGHRS and CDR2 as YFSETQ. The CDR3 consists of 14 residues. V was trimmed by 2 bases and J by 3 bases, leaving 12 bases between them. The CDR3 coding sequence is TGCGCCAGCAGCTTATCAGGCGGAGACTACGAGCAGTACTTC. Translated: CASSLSGGDYEQYF.

The V and J genes are TRBV18 and TRBJ2-1; TRBD1 might be the D (6 bases). V was trimmed by 3 bases and J by 6 bases, leaving 12 bases between them. This CDR3 is built from 14 residues. In germline, CDR1 is KGHSH, CDR2 LQKENI. The CDR3 DNA is TGTGCCAGCTCACCGGTACAGGGCTCCAATGAGCAGTTCTTC. Amino acid sequence: CASSPVQGSNEQFF. The full variable domain, with the rest looked up from reference TRBV18 and TRBJ2-1, is NAGVMQNPRHLVRRRGQEARLRCSPMKGHSHVYWYRQLPEEGLKFMVYLQKENIIDESGMPKERFSAEFPKEGPSILRIQQVVRGDSAAYFCASSPVQGSNEQFFGPGTRLTVL.

This clone was seen more than once but under ten times. This chain connects TRBV5-6 to TRBJ2-7; no clear D gene. Germline V CDR1 and CDR2: SGHDT, YYEEEE. Trimming took 4 bases from V and 3 from J, leaving 5 bases between them. The length of the CDR3 is 11 residues. This CDR3 reads CASSQNYEQYF. The CDR3 DNA reads as TGTGCCAGCAGCCAAAACTACGAGCAGTACTTC.

The V and J genes are TRBV7-2 and TRBJ1-6; 9 positions agree with TRBD1. This CDR3 comprises 15 residues. V lost 2 bases to trimming and J lost 7 bases; unmatched junction nucleotides: 3. Germline V gene sequence: CDR1 SGHTA, CDR2 FQGNSA. The DNA of the CDR3 is TGTGCCAGCAGCTTAACCGGGACAGGGAATTCACCCCTCCACTTT. It codes for CASSLTGTGNSPLHF.

The rearrangement uses TRBV9 and TRBJ2-2; no reliable D call. This CDR3 comprises 14 residues. CDR1 is SGDLS and CDR2 is YYNGEE in the germline V gene. The ends were cut back, 5 bases at V and 5 bases at J, with 13 bases in the middle. CDR3 in DNA: TGTGCCAGCAGTGATTATAGGAGTACCGGGGAGCTGTTTTTT. Translating gives CASSDYRSTGELFF.

The chain has TRBV5-4 and TRBJ2-6; D remains unclear. The CDR3 totals 13 residues. The germline CDR1 and CDR2 sequences are SGHNT and YYREEE (reference sequence). Trimming pared 0 bases from V and 4 bases from J, leaving 2 bases between. DNA of the CDR3: TGTGCCAGCAGCTTGGTAGGGGCCAACGTCCTGACTTTC. Translated, it gives CASSLVGANVLTF.

The chain uses TRBV30 and TRBJ2-1; 9 bases are a match to TRBD2. This CDR3 spans 16 amino acids. The V gene's germline CDR1 is GTSNPN and CDR2 SVGIG (reference sequence). J gave up 4 bases and V 5 bases, and 12 bases lay outside the gene matches. CDR3 nucleotide sequence: TGTGCCTGGCTTCCTAGCGGGGCTCCTCCGTACAATGAGCAGTTCTTC. Amino acid sequence: CAWLPSGAPPYNEQFF. Supplemented by reference TRBV30 and TRBJ2-1, the full variable domain reads SQTIHQWPATLVQPVGSPLSLECTVEGTSNPNLYWYRQAAGRGLQLLFYSVGIGQISSEVPQNLSASRPQDRQFILSSKKLLLSDSGFYLCAWLPSGAPPYNEQFFGPGTRLTVL.

V usage is TRBV6-1 and J usage is TRBJ2-2, with 8 nucleotides matching TRBD2. The V gene end was trimmed by 2 bases and the J gene end by 3 bases; junction bases not matched to a gene: 5. The CDR3 covers 16 residues. In germline, CDR1 is MNHNS, CDR2 SASEGT. CDR3 sequence reads: CASSEFPSGYTGELFF. The DNA for the CDR3 is TGTGCCAGCAGTGAATTTCCTAGCGGGTACACCGGGGAGCTGTTTTTT.

This sequence joins TRBV10-1 and TRBJ1-5, with TRBD1 matching 7 bases. This CDR3 has 19 residues. Germline V CDR1 and CDR2: WNHNN, SYGVQD (reference sequence). The trim removed 4 bases at V and 0 bases at J, leaving 15 bases unmatched. The CDR3 bases are TGCGCCAGCAGTGGTTACCCCACAGGGGACCTCTATAGCAATCAGCCCCAGCATTTT. Translated: CASSGYPTGDLYSNQPQHF.

This clone has only one observation. Relative to the germline gene, one junction end is altered; a read error may explain this. V is TRBV15 and J is TRBJ2-1; D possibly corresponds to TRBD1 (5 bases). There are 12 residues in the CDR3. In germline, CDR1 is LNHNV, CDR2 YYDKDF (reference sequence). For the CDR3, the DNA is TGTGCCACGAGCAGGGATTTCTATGAGCAGTTCTTC. This sequence encodes CATSRDFYEQFF.

The rearrangement joins TRBV30 to TRBJ2-2, with 8 bases aligning to TRBD2. V shed 5 bases, J shed 5 bases, and the junction held 10 bases outside the gene matches. CDR1 and CDR2 from the germline V gene are GTSNPN and SVGIG (reference sequence). The CDR3 spans 15 residues. CDR3 loop: CAWRIAGRLTGELFF. Here the CDR3 DNA reads TGTGCCTGGCGAATAGCGGGGCGACTAACCGGGGAGCTGTTTTTT.

The chain joins TRBV12-5 to TRBJ2-4; TRBD1 matches at 8 bases. The germline V gene encodes CDR1 LGHNT and CDR2 FRNRAP. The J segment lost 0 bases and the V segment lost 7 bases, leaving 23 bases of the junction unmatched. The CDR3 has 21 residues. The CDR3 sequence: CASDTVRQGAQGSLAKNIQYF. CDR3 nucleotide sequence: TGTGCTAGTGACACTGTCCGTCAGGGGGCGCAGGGCTCCCTAGCCAAAAACATTCAGTACTTC.

The chain carries TRBV6-5 and TRBJ2-7; tentatively, D is TRBD2 (6 bases). The CDR3 spans 14 residues. V was trimmed by 4 bases and J by 2 bases, leaving 12 bases between them. Germline loops: CDR1 MNHEY, CDR2 SVGAGI. In DNA, the CDR3 is TGTGCCAGCAGTTGGAGAGGAGGGCCCTACGAGCAGTACTTC. Its translation is CASSWRGGPYEQYF.